Included here is one T cell receptor (beta chain) sequence, with context. This record belongs to a study of blood T cell repertoires in COVID-19. Whole-study context: COVID-19 samples, acute and convalescent, were from the United States, Italy and Spain. T cells, B-cell-depleted T cells, or PBMCs supplied cDNA or gDNA.

In the study's own analysis: Reference gene primers were amplified, and this amplification served to estimate nucleated cell counts. Profiling relied on immunoSEQ multiplex PCR, and the TCRdb table lists in-frame clones only, not all of them. That table gives V, J and clone size, and the DNA gave D and trimming. The profile covers hundreds of thousands of clones, with about 85% appearing a single time and roughly 3% taken by the ten largest. The CDR3 sequence is 14 residues long. CDR1 is SNHLY and CDR2 is FYNNEI in the germline V gene. V lost 2 bases to trimming and J lost 7 bases, with 14 bases between them.

The specimen was peripheral blood. This sequence joins TRBV2 and TRBJ2-5, with unresolved D. The receptor comes from a young man with active or convalescent COVID-19. DNA for the CDR3: TGTGCCAGCAGTGAATCTACGACTTCGCGGACCCAGTACTTC. It specifies CASSESTTSRTQYF.